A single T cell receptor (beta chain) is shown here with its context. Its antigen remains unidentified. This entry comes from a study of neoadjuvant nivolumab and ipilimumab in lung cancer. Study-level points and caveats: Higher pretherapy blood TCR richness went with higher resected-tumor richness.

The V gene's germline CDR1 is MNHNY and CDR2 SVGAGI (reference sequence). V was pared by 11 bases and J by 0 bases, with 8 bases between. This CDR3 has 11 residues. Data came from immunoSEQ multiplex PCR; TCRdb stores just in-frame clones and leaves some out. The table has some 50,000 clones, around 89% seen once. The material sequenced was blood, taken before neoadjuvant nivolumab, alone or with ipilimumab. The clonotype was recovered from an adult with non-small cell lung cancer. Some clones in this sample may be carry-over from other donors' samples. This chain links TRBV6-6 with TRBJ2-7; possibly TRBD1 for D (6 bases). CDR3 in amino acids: CAGGSSYEQYF. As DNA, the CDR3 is TGTGCCGGGGGCAGCTCCTACGAGCAGTACTTC.